The clone carrying this TCR beta chain has at least ten counts. The data derive from a study of regulatory T cells in long-lasting Graves disease. CDR3 regions were amplified by Arm-PCR using iRepertoire HTBI primers to build TCR beta libraries. TCRdb reprocessed the multiplex PCR reads via MiXCR and lists one record per CDR3 protein. The table has roughly 400,000 distinct CDR3 sequences, less than 25% seen once. The CDR3 has 13 residues. V lost 5 bases, J lost 7 bases, and 11 bases lay in between. The time point denotes: persistent/refractory GD, antithyroid drugs over 5 years with positive TRAb. Construction of the TCR library relied on RNA isolated from PBMCs.

The sample consisted of peripheral blood mononuclear cells (PBMCs), taken when the disease was refractory, from a patient treated with antithyroid drugs. This receptor was obtained from a female donor with Graves disease. J is TRBJ1-4 and V is TRBV12-3 or TRBV12-4; D gene uncertain. CDR3 residues: CASSRTRGEKLFF. DNA for the CDR3: TGTGCCAGCAGTCGGACCCGGGGTGAAAAACTGTTTTTT.